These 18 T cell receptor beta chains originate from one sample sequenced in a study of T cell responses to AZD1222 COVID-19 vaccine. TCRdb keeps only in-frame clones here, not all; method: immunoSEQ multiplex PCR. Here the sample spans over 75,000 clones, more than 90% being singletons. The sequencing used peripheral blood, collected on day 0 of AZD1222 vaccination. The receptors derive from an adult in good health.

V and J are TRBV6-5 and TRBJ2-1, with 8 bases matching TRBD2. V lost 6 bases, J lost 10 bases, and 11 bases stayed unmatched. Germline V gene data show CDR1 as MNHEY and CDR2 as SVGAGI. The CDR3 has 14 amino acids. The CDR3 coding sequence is TGTGCCAGCAGGAACTGGGGGGGACTAGGGGAGCAGTTCTTC. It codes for CASRNWGGLGEQFF.

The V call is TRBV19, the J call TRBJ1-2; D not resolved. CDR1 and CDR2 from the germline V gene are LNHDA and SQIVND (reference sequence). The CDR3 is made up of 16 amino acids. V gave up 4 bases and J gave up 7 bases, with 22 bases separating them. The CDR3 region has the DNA TGTGCCAGTAGTAAAAATTACCCCGAGCTGGGGATTGGCTACACCTTC. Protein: CASSKNYPELGIGYTF.

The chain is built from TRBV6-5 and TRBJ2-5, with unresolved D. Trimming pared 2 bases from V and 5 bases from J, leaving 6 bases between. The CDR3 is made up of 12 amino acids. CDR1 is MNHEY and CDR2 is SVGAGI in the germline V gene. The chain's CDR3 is CASSYPLETQYF. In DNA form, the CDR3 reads TGTGCCAGCAGTTACCCCCTGGAGACCCAGTACTTC.

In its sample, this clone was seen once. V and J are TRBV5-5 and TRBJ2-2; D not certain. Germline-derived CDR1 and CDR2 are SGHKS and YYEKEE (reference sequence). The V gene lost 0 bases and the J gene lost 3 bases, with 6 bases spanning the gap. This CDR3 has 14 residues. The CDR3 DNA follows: TGTGCCAGCAGCTTGGGGGATTACACCGGGGAGCTGTTTTTT. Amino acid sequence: CASSLGDYTGELFF.

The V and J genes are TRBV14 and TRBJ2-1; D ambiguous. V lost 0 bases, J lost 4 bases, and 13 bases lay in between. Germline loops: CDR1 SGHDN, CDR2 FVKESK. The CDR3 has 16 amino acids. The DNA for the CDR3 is TGTGCCAGCAGCCAAGATAAGGGAATTAATTACAATGAGCAGTTCTTC. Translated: CASSQDKGINYNEQFF.

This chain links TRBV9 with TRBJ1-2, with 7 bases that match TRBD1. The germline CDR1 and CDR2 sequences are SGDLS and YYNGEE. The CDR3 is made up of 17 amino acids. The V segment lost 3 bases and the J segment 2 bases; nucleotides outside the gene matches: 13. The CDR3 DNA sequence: TGTGCCAGCAGCGCCCAGACAACAGGGGCGAGGAACTATGGCTACACCTTC. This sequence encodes CASSAQTTGARNYGYTF.

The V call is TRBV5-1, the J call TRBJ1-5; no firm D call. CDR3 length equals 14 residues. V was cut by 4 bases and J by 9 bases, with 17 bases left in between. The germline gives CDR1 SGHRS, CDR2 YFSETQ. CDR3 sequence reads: CASSRGDSGWPQHF. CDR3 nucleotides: TGCGCCAGCAGCCGGGGTGACTCTGGATGGCCCCAGCATTTT.

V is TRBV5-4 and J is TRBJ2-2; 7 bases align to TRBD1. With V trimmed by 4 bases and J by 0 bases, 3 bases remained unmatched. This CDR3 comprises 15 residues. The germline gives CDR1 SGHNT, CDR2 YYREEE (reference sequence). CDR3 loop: CASSPGTANTGELFF. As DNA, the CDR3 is TGTGCCAGCAGCCCCGGGACAGCGAACACCGGGGAGCTGTTTTTT.

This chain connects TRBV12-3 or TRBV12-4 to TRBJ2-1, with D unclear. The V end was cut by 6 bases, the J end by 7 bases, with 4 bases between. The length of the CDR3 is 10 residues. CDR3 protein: CASSRNEQFF. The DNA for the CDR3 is TGTGCCAGCAGCCGGAATGAGCAGTTCTTC.

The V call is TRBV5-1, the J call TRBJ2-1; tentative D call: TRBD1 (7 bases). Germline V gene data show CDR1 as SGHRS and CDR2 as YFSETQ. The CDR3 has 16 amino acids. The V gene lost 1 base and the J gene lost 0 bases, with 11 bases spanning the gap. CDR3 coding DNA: TGCGCCAGCAGCTTGTCAGGGGGGTTCTCCTACAATGAGCAGTTCTTC. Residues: CASSLSGGFSYNEQFF.

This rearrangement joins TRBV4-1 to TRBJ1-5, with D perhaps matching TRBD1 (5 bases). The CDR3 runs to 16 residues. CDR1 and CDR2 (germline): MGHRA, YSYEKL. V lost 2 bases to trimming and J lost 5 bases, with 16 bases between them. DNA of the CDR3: TGCGCCAGCAGCCAACCCACAACAGGTAGGCATCAGCCCCAGCATTTT. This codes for CASSQPTTGRHQPQHF.

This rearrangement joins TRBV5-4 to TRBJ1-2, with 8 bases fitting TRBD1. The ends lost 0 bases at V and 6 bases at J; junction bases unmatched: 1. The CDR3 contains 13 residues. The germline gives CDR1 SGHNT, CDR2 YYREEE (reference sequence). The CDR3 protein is CASSLGQGHGYTF. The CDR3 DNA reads TGTGCCAGCAGCTTGGGACAGGGGCATGGCTACACCTTC.

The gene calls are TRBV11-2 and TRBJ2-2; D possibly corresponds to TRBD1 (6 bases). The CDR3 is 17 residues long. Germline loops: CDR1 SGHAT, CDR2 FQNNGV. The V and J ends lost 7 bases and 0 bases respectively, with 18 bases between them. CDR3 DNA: TGTGCCAGCACAAGGGGGTCTCTCCAATCGAACACCGGGGAGCTGTTTTTT. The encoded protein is CASTRGSLQSNTGELFF.

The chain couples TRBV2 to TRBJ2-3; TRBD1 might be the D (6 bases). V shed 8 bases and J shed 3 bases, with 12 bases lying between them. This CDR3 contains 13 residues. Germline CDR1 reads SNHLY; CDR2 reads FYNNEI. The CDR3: CASGGFGTDTQYF. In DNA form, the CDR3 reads TGTGCCAGCGGGGGCTTCGGGACAGATACGCAGTATTTT.

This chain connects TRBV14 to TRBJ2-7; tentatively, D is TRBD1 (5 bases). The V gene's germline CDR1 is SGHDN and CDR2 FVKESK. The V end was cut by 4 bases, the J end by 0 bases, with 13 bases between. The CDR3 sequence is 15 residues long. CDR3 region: CASSLPGQGSYEQYF. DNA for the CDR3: TGTGCCAGCAGCCTGCCAGGGCAGGGCTCCTACGAGCAGTACTTC.

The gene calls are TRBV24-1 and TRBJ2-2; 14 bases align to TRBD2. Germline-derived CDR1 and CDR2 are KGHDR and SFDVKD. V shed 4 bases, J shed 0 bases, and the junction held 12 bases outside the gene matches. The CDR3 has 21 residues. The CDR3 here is CATSDLGTSGRPRPNTGELFF. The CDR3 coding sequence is TGTGCCACCAGTGACCTCGGGACTAGCGGGAGACCCCGCCCGAACACCGGGGAGCTGTTTTTT.

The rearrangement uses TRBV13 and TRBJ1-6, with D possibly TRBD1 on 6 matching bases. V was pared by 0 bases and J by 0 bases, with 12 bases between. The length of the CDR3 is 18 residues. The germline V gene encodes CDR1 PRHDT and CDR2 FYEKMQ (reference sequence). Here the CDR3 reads CASSLGQGRSSYNSPLHF. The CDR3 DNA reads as TGTGCCAGCAGCTTAGGACAGGGCAGGAGCTCCTATAATTCACCCCTCCACTTT.

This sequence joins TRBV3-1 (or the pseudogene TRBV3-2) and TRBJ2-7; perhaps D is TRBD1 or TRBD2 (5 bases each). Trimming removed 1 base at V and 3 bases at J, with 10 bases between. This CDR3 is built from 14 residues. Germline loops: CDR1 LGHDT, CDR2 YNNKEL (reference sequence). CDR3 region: CASSQAGTHYEQYF. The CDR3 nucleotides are TGTGCCAGCAGCCAAGCTGGGACCCACTACGAGCAGTACTTC.